This T cell receptor beta chain was recovered during a study of cytomegalovirus exposure and HLA in healthy donors. Background on the study: The same platform used for the approximately 670 first-cohort repertoires was also used for the 120 validation repertoires, as a later analysis reported.

Repertoires were generated with immunoSEQ multiplex PCR, while TCRdb's copy carries only in-frame clones and drops some. The data hold 150,000 to 180,000 clones, with roughly 84% observed a single time. This clone was counted between two and nine times. The antigen is unknown. CDR3 length: 14 amino acids. The V and J ends lost 4 bases and 0 bases respectively, with 9 bases between them. CDR1 is SGHTA, CDR2 FQGTGA, per germline. Study results and limitations: Associated with cytomegalovirus, according to the listing, were around 170 TCR beta chains. Most TCR sequences showed up rarely, but some public TCRs showed up in many donors. CMV antigen specificity was confirmed in vitro for a few CMV-associated chains.

Sequencing was carried out using PBMCs. The TCR sequence derives from a human donor in good health. The genes are TRBV7-3 and TRBJ1-1, with D hard to call. The CDR3 sequence is CASSSPHVNTEAFF. In nucleotides, the CDR3 is TGTGCCAGCAGCTCGCCACATGTGAACACTGAAGCTTTCTTT.